Below, 24 T cell receptor beta chains from the same sample are listed, as sequenced in a study of a mutant IDH1 vaccine in newly diagnosed glioma. The method was immunoSEQ multiplex PCR; TCRdb's version includes in-frame clones alone and lacks a portion of them. The top ten hold around 2.4% of the sample, which has about 33,000 clones, 88% seen once. Their antigens are not known. Indicated time point: week 23, last vaccination. Topical imiquimod accompanied each vaccine dose, which consisted of 300 ug of mutant IDH1 20-mer peptide. The input for sequencing was PBMCs, taken from a glioma patient whose treatment included an IDH1 peptide vaccine. The receptors were sampled from a middle-aged man with glioma.

This clone was seen more than once but under ten times. The rearrangement joins TRBV7-8 to TRBJ1-1; no clear D gene. V lost 2 bases to trimming and J lost 4 bases, with 11 bases between them. Germline V gene data show CDR1 as SGHVS and CDR2 as FQNEAQ. This CDR3 spans 14 amino acids. CDR3 nucleotide sequence: TGTGCCAGCAGCTTACCCGTTAGGGCCACTGAAGCTTTCTTT. Protein: CASSLPVRATEAFF.

Points on this clone: This CDR3 is also generated by other DNA sequences in the sample. The chain has TRBV5-1 and TRBJ1-2; D is ambiguous. The CDR3 is 15 residues long. Germline V gene data show CDR1 as SGHRS and CDR2 as YFSETQ. Trimming took off 0 bases at V and 5 bases at J, with 14 bases between the two ends. In DNA form, the CDR3 reads TGCGCCAGCAGCTTGGAAGGGCTTAGTCGGTATGGCTACACCTTC. This gives the protein CASSLEGLSRYGYTF.

V usage is TRBV4-2 and J usage is TRBJ2-6, with D possibly TRBD1 on 5 matching bases. The V end lost 1 base, the J end lost 0 bases, and 7 bases lay between the germline ends. Per the germline V gene, CDR1 is LGHNA and CDR2 is YNFKEQ. This CDR3 region has 16 residues. CDR3 sequence: CASSQGTNSGANVLTF. CDR3 DNA: TGTGCCAGCAGCCAAGGGACAAACTCTGGGGCCAACGTCCTGACTTTC.

The gene calls are TRBV27 and TRBJ2-7, with no clear D. The CDR3 loop spans 14 amino acids. Per germline, CDR1 MNHEY and CDR2 SMNVEV (reference sequence). The V end lost 5 bases, the J end lost 0 bases, and 11 bases lay between the germline ends. The CDR3 region is CASSPRTASYEQYV. The CDR3 nucleotides are TGTGCCAGCAGTCCGAGGACGGCCTCCTACGAGCAGTACGTC.

The V call is TRBV14, the J call TRBJ2-1, with D possibly matching TRBD2 (6 bases). The CDR3 extends over 17 amino acids. Trimming shortened V by 2 bases and J by 8 bases, and 22 bases separated the two germline ends. Germline CDR1 reads SGHDN; CDR2 reads FVKESK. The CDR3 spells CASSQILGGPRPDEQFF. The CDR3 DNA sequence: TGTGCCAGCAGCCAAATTCTCGGGGGTCCCAGGCCGGATGAGCAGTTCTTC. Full variable domain (outside the CDR3, taken from reference TRBV14 and TRBJ2-1): EAGVTQFPSHSVIEKGQTVTLRCDPISGHDNLYWYRRVMGKEIKFLLHFVKESKQDESGMPNNRFLAERTGGTYSTLKVQPAELEDSGVYFCASSQILGGPRPDEQFFGPGTRLTVL.

The V and J genes are TRBV30 and TRBJ1-2; 7 positions match TRBD1. Germline lookup yields CDR1 GTSNPN and CDR2 SVGIG (reference sequence). After removal of 2 bases from V and 3 bases from J, the junction contained 6 bases not matched to a gene. There are 14 residues in the CDR3. For the CDR3, the DNA is TGTGCCTGGAGTAGGAGGGGGCTCCACTATGGCTACACCTTC. Its translation: CAWSRRGLHYGYTF.

The chain combines TRBV28 with TRBJ2-7; D remains unclear. Germline CDR1 reads MDHEN; CDR2 reads SYDVKM. The CDR3 consists of 11 residues. V was clipped by 9 bases and J by 0 bases, with 6 bases between them. CDR3 region: CASTSSYEQYF. DNA of the CDR3: TGTGCCAGTACAAGCTCCTACGAGCAGTACTTC.

The chain has TRBV29-1 and TRBJ2-7; D might be TRBD2 (5 bases). V dropped 7 bases and J dropped 2 bases, with 12 bases sitting between them. The V gene's germline CDR1 is SQVTM and CDR2 ANQGSEA. This CDR3 is 12 amino acids long. The CDR3 region is CSGHWTAYEQYF. The CDR3 region has the DNA TGCAGCGGTCACTGGACTGCCTACGAGCAGTACTTC.

This clone was recorded a few times. The chain uses TRBV19 and TRBJ2-1; D possibly corresponds to TRBD1 (6 bases). This CDR3 has 15 amino acids. The germline V gene has CDR1 LNHDA and CDR2 SQIVND (reference sequence). V lost 3 bases and J lost 5, with 14 bases in between. The CDR3 reads CASSMDRASNNEQFF. The CDR3, as DNA: TGTGCCAGTAGTATGGACAGAGCCTCTAACAATGAGCAGTTCTTC.

The chain carries TRBV9 and TRBJ1-4; D not certain. The CDR3 contains 15 residues. Looked up from germline, CDR1 is SGDLS and CDR2 is YYNGEE. V shed 4 bases and J shed 4 bases, with 14 bases lying between them. The chain's CDR3 is CASSSDGLYNEKLFF. DNA of the CDR3: TGTGCCAGCAGCTCGGACGGATTGTATAATGAAAAACTGTTTTTT.

This chain joins TRBV9 and TRBJ2-7; TRBD2 agrees at 9 bases. The trim removed 3 bases at V and 6 bases at J, leaving 4 bases unmatched. CDR1 is SGDLS, CDR2 YYNGEE, per germline. CDR3 length: 13 amino acids. CDR3 in amino acids: CASSDSGSSEQYF. The CDR3 DNA sequence: TGTGCCAGCAGCGATAGCGGGAGTAGCGAGCAGTACTTC.

The V and J genes are TRBV18 and TRBJ2-7, with 9 nucleotides matching TRBD1. Germline trimming cut 1 base from V and 7 bases from J; bases unmatched to any gene: 8. The CDR3 spans 15 residues. The germline gives CDR1 KGHSH, CDR2 LQKENI. CDR3 region: CASSPQMGQGMEQYF. The DNA for the CDR3 is TGTGCCAGCTCACCACAAATGGGACAGGGTATGGAGCAGTACTTC.

CDR3 loop: CASSQVGQARRFTDTQYF. The CDR3 DNA reads TGCGCCAGCAGCCAAGTAGGGCAGGCTCGGCGTTTCACAGATACGCAGTATTTT. The chain couples TRBV4-1 to TRBJ2-3; D remains ambiguous. Germline assignment: CDR1 MGHRA and CDR2 YSYEKL. CDR3 length equals 18 residues. Deletions cut 1 base from V and 2 bases from J, with 19 bases between.

J is TRBJ2-1 and V is TRBV7-2, with a tentative D call TRBD1 (6 bases). Germline values: CDR1 SGHTA, CDR2 FQGNSA. V was cut by 4 bases and J by 9 bases, with 10 bases left in between. This CDR3 has 12 residues. The CDR3 nucleotides are TGTGCCAGCAGCTCGCAGGGGAGTGAGCAGTTCTTC. This sequence encodes CASSSQGSEQFF.

This chain uses TRBV9 with TRBJ1-2; TRBD1 agrees at 9 bases. CDR1 and CDR2 (germline): SGDLS, YYNGEE. The J segment lost 8 bases and the V segment lost 4 bases, leaving 9 bases of the junction unmatched. The CDR3 extends over 14 amino acids. This CDR3 is CASSFSDRGDGYTF. Written as DNA, the CDR3 is TGTGCCAGCAGCTTCTCGGACAGGGGAGACGGCTACACCTTC.

The J gene is TRBJ2-2, the V gene TRBV2; perhaps TRBD2 as D (5 bases). Germline values: CDR1 SNHLY, CDR2 FYNNEI. The CDR3 covers 13 residues. The V end was cut by 7 bases, the J end by 5 bases, with 11 bases between. CDR3 amino acids: CASMEVRTGELFF. The DNA for the CDR3 is TGTGCCAGCATGGAGGTGCGGACCGGGGAGCTGTTTTTT.

The rearrangement uses TRBV4-3 and TRBJ1-1; D may be TRBD1 (6 bases). The CDR3 runs to 13 residues. From germline, CDR1 is LGHNA and CDR2 YSLEER. V lost 4 bases and J lost 1, with 7 bases in between. CDR3: CASSPGQNTEAFF. In nucleotides, the CDR3 is TGCGCCAGCAGCCCGGGACAGAACACTGAAGCTTTCTTT.

The chain joins TRBV28 to TRBJ1-4; D is uncertain. V was pared by 3 bases and J by 8 bases, with 13 bases between. CDR1 and CDR2 (germline): MDHEN, SYDVKM. The CDR3 length is 14 residues. Here the CDR3 DNA reads TGTGCCAGCAGTTTTTCGGCGGGCGGGGAAAAACTGTTTTTT. Translating gives CASSFSAGGEKLFF.

A few counts support this clone. The genes are TRBV4-2 and TRBJ2-7, with unresolved D. CDR3 size: 13 residues. Germline CDR1 and CDR2: LGHNA and YNFKEQ. V dropped 6 bases and J dropped 2 bases, with 11 bases sitting between them. The CDR3 nucleotides read TGTGCCAGCAGTCACACCTTAGCCTACGAGCAGTACTTC. As protein: CASSHTLAYEQYF.

CDR3 amino acids: CASSRPNTEAFF. CDR3 bases: TGTGCCAGCAGCAGGCCGAACACTGAAGCTTTCTTT. The chain recombines TRBV7-9 with TRBJ1-1; no definite D call. The V end lost 5 bases, the J end lost 1 base, and 5 bases lay between the germline ends. The CDR3 runs to 12 residues. Germline CDR1 is SEHNR and CDR2 is FQNEAQ (reference sequence). The variable domain in full, with the rest retrieved from reference TRBV7-9 and TRBJ1-1, is DTGVSQNPRHKITKRGQNVTFRCDPISEHNRLYWYRQTLGQGPEFLTYFQNEAQLEKSRLLSDRFSAERPKGSFSTLEIQRTEQGDSAMYLCASSRPNTEAFFGQGTRLTVV.

V and J are TRBV11-2 and TRBJ1-5, with D hard to call. CDR1 and CDR2 from the germline V gene are SGHAT and FQNNGV. Trimming pared 5 bases from V and 4 bases from J, leaving 12 bases between. The CDR3 covers 14 residues. CDR3 amino acids: CASSPNPLNQPQHF. CDR3 nucleotide sequence: TGTGCCAGCAGCCCAAACCCCTTAAATCAGCCCCAGCATTTT.

The gene calls are TRBV6-1 and TRBJ1-2, with TRBD1 matching over 9 bases. CDR3 length: 17 amino acids. Germline V CDR1 and CDR2: MNHNS, SASEGT. Unmatched junction bases numbered 9, after V lost 0 bases and J lost 4 bases. CDR3 in amino acids: CASSEAWGQGIFYGYTF. CDR3 nucleotide sequence: TGTGCCAGCAGTGAAGCGTGGGGACAGGGCATTTTCTATGGCTACACCTTC.

The rearrangement joins TRBV18 to TRBJ2-7; 8 bases match TRBD1. The CDR3 is 14 residues long. The junction had 8 bases not matched to a gene; V was cut back by 6 bases and J by 4 bases. The V gene's germline CDR1 is KGHSH and CDR2 LQKENI. CDR3 loop: CASSLGQAFYEQYF. As DNA, the CDR3 is TGTGCCAGCTCTCTGGGACAGGCCTTTTACGAGCAGTACTTC.

The chain employs TRBV4-2 and TRBJ1-3; D remains ambiguous. Per germline, CDR1 LGHNA and CDR2 YNFKEQ. Trimming took 1 base from V and 4 from J, leaving 11 bases between them. This CDR3 comprises 15 residues. This CDR3 is CASSQVSSGGNTIYF. The CDR3 DNA follows: TGTGCCAGCAGCCAAGTGTCCAGTGGCGGAAACACCATATATTTT.